This is a list of T cell receptor beta chains from one sample in a study of shared clonotypes between healthy human individuals. Assay: immunoSEQ multiplex PCR; the TCRdb copy retains only in-frame clones and omits some. The sample contains hundreds of thousands of clones, about 91% of which appear only once. Sample: naive CD8+ T cells sorted from blood. The receptors shown here come from a man aged 25 to 45 in good health. Each CDR3 is given with its conserved first and last residue. The D gene is left open where the match is weak.

TRBJ2-7 | - | TRBV9 | CASSLGGDHEQYF | TGTGCCAGCAGCCTCGGAGGAGACCACGAGCAGTACTTC
TRBJ1-1 | TRBD1 | TRBV6-1 | CASSQTGVDTEAFF | TGTGCCAGCAGCCAAACAGGGGTAGACACTGAAGCTTTCTTT
TRBJ2-7 | - | TRBV9 | CASSVGGPQTGEQYF | TGTGCCAGCAGCGTAGGGGGACCCCAAACTGGGGAGCAGTACTTC
TRBJ1-2 | - | TRBV6-1 | CASSEALARVGYYGYTF | TGTGCCAGCAGTGAAGCGCTGGCCAGGGTAGGATACTATGGCTACACCTTC
TRBJ2-7 | - | TRBV5-6 | CASSADSYEQYF | TGTGCCAGCAGCGCGGACAGCTACGAGCAGTACTTC
TRBJ1-1 | - | TRBV6-1 | CASRETGMNTEAFF | TGTGCCAGCAGAGAGACCGGCATGAACACTGAAGCTTTCTTT
TRBJ2-7 | - | TRBV5-7 | CASSSWVSDRSSDYEQYF | TGTGCCAGCAGCTCATGGGTTTCAGACCGAAGCAGTGATTACGAGCAGTACTTC
TRBJ2-1 | TRBD2 | TRBV7-3 | CASSSSGSFNEQFF | TGTGCCAGCAGCTCTAGCGGGAGCTTTAATGAGCAGTTCTTC
TRBJ2-3 | - | TRBV5-6 | CASSLVLQRVYTDTQYF | TGTGCCAGCAGCTTGGTATTACAGCGGGTATACACAGATACGCAGTATTTT
TRBJ1-5 | - | TRBV27 | CASSPHPAGGPQHF | TGTGCCAGCAGTCCCCACCCGGCCGGGGGGCCCCAGCATTTT
TRBJ2-7 | - | TRBV4-1 | CASTTRQGGEQYF | TGCGCCAGCACCACCCGCCAGGGAGGCGAGCAGTACTTC
TRBJ1-1 | TRBD1 | TRBV27 | CASSQYEIGTGTEAFF | TGTGCCAGCAGCCAGTACGAGATTGGGACAGGGACTGAAGCTTTCTTT
TRBJ2-2 | TRBD2 | TRBV11-2 | CASSQSGRVTGELFF | TGTGCCAGCAGTCAAAGCGGGAGGGTCACCGGGGAGCTGTTTTTT
TRBJ2-7 | TRBD2 | TRBV11-2 | CASSLGLGLAETYEQYF | TGTGCCAGCAGCTTAGGTCTGGGACTAGCGGAGACCTACGAGCAGTACTTC
TRBJ2-7 | - | TRBV7-2 | CASSGGGEQYF | TGTGCCAGTTCTGGGGGAGGCGAGCAGTACTTC
TRBJ1-1 | - | TRBV4-1 | CASSQDKRGGTEAFF | TGCGCCAGCAGCCAAGATAAGCGGGGCGGAACTGAAGCTTTCTTT
TRBJ2-1 | TRBD2 | TRBV27 | CASSSGLAGVYNEQFF | TGTGCCAGCAGTTCAGGACTAGCGGGAGTTTACAATGAGCAGTTCTTC
TRBJ1-2 | TRBD1 | TRBV2 | CASFGDRAYGYTF | TGTGCCAGCTTCGGGGACAGGGCATATGGCTACACCTTC
TRBJ2-1 | - | TRBV7-6 | CASSRLLVSNEQFF | TGTGCCAGCAGCCGATTACTAGTCAGCAATGAGCAGTTCTTC
TRBJ2-2 | - | TRBV27 | CASSLDQANTGELFF | TGTGCCAGCAGTTTAGACCAGGCGAACACCGGGGAGCTGTTTTTT
TRBJ2-2 | - | TRBV29-1 | CSVEYRGELFF | TGCAGCGTTGAATACCGAGGGGAGCTGTTTTTT
TRBJ2-7 | - | TRBV27 | CASSFSGSSYEQYF | TGTGCCAGCAGTTTTTCAGGCTCCTCGTACGAGCAGTACTTC
TRBJ2-5 | - | TRBV7-8 | CASSLGVLLVETQYF | TGTGCCAGCAGCTTAGGGGTCTTACTGGTAGAGACCCAGTACTTC
TRBJ2-1 | - | TRBV19 | CASSIGGNEQFF | TGTGCCAGTAGTATAGGAGGCAATGAGCAGTTCTTC
TRBJ1-4 | - | TRBV7-9 | CASSLIREGGNEKLFF | TGTGCCAGCAGCTTAATCAGGGAAGGGGGTAATGAAAAACTGTTTTTT
TRBJ2-7 | - | TRBV7-2 | CASSSLGGSYEQYF | TGTGCCAGCAGCTCCTTGGGGGGCTCCTACGAGCAGTACTTC